These T cell receptor beta chains were read from a single sample in a study of graft-versus-host responses after intestinal transplantation. Sequencing was performed with immunoSEQ multiplex PCR; in TCRdb, only in-frame clones are kept and a portion is missing. The data show 90,000 to 150,000 clones, roughly 93% seen once. For these TCRs, the target antigens are not known. The material sequenced was unstimulated CD4+ T cells sorted from spleen or lymph node cells, taken before intestinal transplant. The receptors shown here come from a human donor who received an intestinal transplant. CDR3s include the opening cysteine and the closing phenylalanine or tryptophan. The order of the fields is V gene, J gene, CDR3 protein.

>TRBV27|TRBJ2-7
CASSEAWDTNYEQYF
>TRBV28|TRBJ2-4
CASAGDRGHIQYF
>TRBV5-4|TRBJ1-2
CASRPGGANYGYTF
>TRBV7-3|TRBJ2-7
CARWGASGSRPYEQYF
>TRBV5-1|TRBJ1-1
CASSLAGTNTEAFF
>TRBV10-3|TRBJ1-5
CAITATEDQPQHF
>TRBV28|TRBJ1-3
CASSSPAGGKNTIYF
>TRBV7-2|TRBJ1-2
CASRGQGYGYTF
>TRBV18|TRBJ2-7
CASSPSNRGRSPSYEQYF
>TRBV29-1|TRBJ1-2
CSVGTGDGYTF
>TRBV7-6|TRBJ2-7
CASSLQPSGSSYEQYF
>TRBV10-2|TRBJ1-5
CASSDRVDNQPQHF
>TRBV6-1|TRBJ2-1
CASSEALLHTGGPYNEQFF
>TRBV13|TRBJ2-3
CASSLAIGTSGRRADTQYF
>TRBV2|TRBJ1-5
CASSNAIRNQPQHF
>TRBV9|TRBJ2-2
CASKGGGSPWTGELFF
>TRBV10-1|TRBJ2-7
CASSESGQAMYEQYF
>TRBV18|TRBJ1-4
CASLRGTNEKLFF
>TRBV5-1|TRBJ2-3
CASSLPTTSTDTQYF
>TRBV11-2|TRBJ1-5
CASSLTGTALSNQPQHF
>TRBV28|TRBJ2-4
CASSLYGREIKNIQYF
>TRBV27|TRBJ1-1
CASSPGQLNTEAFF
>TRBV7-8|TRBJ2-7
CASSLADVNYEQYF
>TRBV10-3|TRBJ2-7
CAISGGTDSYEQYF
>TRBV21-1|TRBJ1-5
CASSNRTSARCGPQHF
>TRBV5-1|TRBJ2-2
CASSDSGRRNTGELFF
>TRBV2|TRBJ2-7
CASSLGLSGEQYF
>TRBV5-1|TRBJ2-3
CASSLTFDTQYF
>TRBV28|TRBJ1-4
CASSLSGHLFF
>TRBV27|TRBJ1-2
CASSQRRTGGGYTF
>TRBV6-5|TRBJ2-7
CASRRFYEQYF
>TRBV5-5|TRBJ2-5
CASSLAPQGGQETQYF
>TRBV5-1|TRBJ1-2
CASSLDTSYGYTF
>TRBV9|TRBJ1-3
CASSADRRGNTIYF
>TRBV9|TRBJ2-7
CASSVVGYEQYF
>TRBV28|TRBJ2-3
CASSGRIGQGHRLPTDTQYF
>TRBV7-2|TRBJ2-3
CASFQTSGRYTDTQYF
>TRBV6-5|TRBJ1-5
CASSREPQHF
>TRBV2|TRBJ2-3
CASKVILAGGADTQYF
>TRBV5-1|TRBJ2-3
CASSRGTTRADTQYF
>TRBV6-1|TRBJ1-3
CASSASVETTIYF
>TRBV6-5|TRBJ2-1
CASSFGSGAYNEQFF
>TRBV18|TRBJ1-1
CASSRGGNTEAFF
>TRBV11-2|TRBJ2-1
CASSLDIEGGPYNEQFF
>TRBV7-9|TRBJ1-2
CASSVDRGVRGYTF
>TRBV6-1|TRBJ1-1
CASRPPGTGVTEAFF
>TRBV28|TRBJ2-6
CASSLWDLAGGPGANVLTF
>TRBV28|TRBJ2-1
CATLVGQALNEQFF
>TRBV7-9|TRBJ2-3
CASSLSSGRTDTQYF
>TRBV6-4|TRBJ1-2
CASSRDSNNYGYTF
>TRBV1|TRBJ2-1
CTSSHPRGGGPNEQFF
>TRBV27|TRBJ2-7
CASSFRGRGYEQYF